One sample yielded the 28 T cell receptor beta chains listed below, sequenced in a study of cytomegalovirus exposure and HLA in healthy donors (dated by TCRdb to 2016 to 2017). The protocol used for the library was the immunoSEQ multiplex PCR assay. For the multiplex PCR, a mixture combining 60 forward primers for TCR Vbeta segments and 13 reverse primers for TCR Jbeta segments was used. Imported from immuneACCESS, the table was reduced by TCRdb to in-frame sequences with V and J called. These copies leave out some clones; in studies compared against another copy, an unresolved V gene accounts for under half, and the cause of the remainder is not known. Counted in this sample were over 100,000 clones; around 77% of them appeared once. The ten most abundant clones make up more than 9.5% of the sample. Material for sequencing was PBMCs. The receptor set was obtained from a male donor in good health and CMV-seropositive.

The rearrangement uses TRBV6-5 and TRBJ2-7; 11 bases map to TRBD1. The CDR3 is made up of 14 amino acids. Germline lookup yields CDR1 MNHEY and CDR2 SVGAGI. Germline trimming cut 6 bases from V and 4 bases from J; bases unmatched to any gene: 5. CDR3 residues: CASRAGQGAYEQYF. In DNA form, the CDR3 reads TGTGCCAGCAGGGCCGGACAGGGGGCGTACGAGCAGTACTTC.

In this sample, this clone turned up a few times. The junction does not match germline at one end; this may be a read error. The chain carries TRBV9 and TRBJ2-6, with TRBD1 matching 8 bases. CDR3 size: 15 residues. Germline V CDR1 and CDR2: SGDLS, YYNGEE. The CDR3: CASSVISGGENGLTF. The CDR3 DNA sequence: TGTGCCAGCAGCGTAATATCAGGGGGCGAGAACGGCCTGACTTTC.

The chain is built from TRBV7-2 and TRBJ2-2; 8 bases line up with TRBD2. CDR1 is SGHTA, CDR2 FQGNSA, per germline. V lost 3 bases and J lost 3; bases outside the gene matches: 6. The length of the CDR3 is 16 residues. The DNA for the CDR3 is TGTGCCAGCAGCTTGAGCAGCGGGAGTTACACCGGGGAGCTGTTTTTT. It is translated as CASSLSSGSYTGELFF.

The count of this clone is one. The chain is built from TRBV28 and TRBJ2-1; no definite D call. V was cut by 2 bases and J by 4 bases, with 3 bases left in between. The germline CDR1 and CDR2 sequences are MDHEN and SYDVKM. The CDR3 spans 12 residues. The CDR3 DNA is TGTGCCAGCAGTTTACGGTACAATGAGCAGTTCTTC. Translating it yields CASSLRYNEQFF.

This rearrangement joins TRBV14 to TRBJ2-7; D is possibly TRBD1 (5 bases). The CDR3 sequence is 14 residues long. Germline loops: CDR1 SGHDN, CDR2 FVKESK. Between the trimmed V and J ends, which lost 4 bases and 3 bases, there was a span of 13 bases. The CDR3: CASSLTDNHYEQYF. Written as DNA, the CDR3 is TGTGCCAGCAGCCTGACAGATAACCACTACGAGCAGTACTTC.

The rearrangement joins TRBV5-1 to TRBJ2-3; maybe TRBD1 (7 bases). The V gene lost 4 bases and the J gene lost 4 bases, with 16 bases spanning the gap. The CDR3 runs to 15 residues. Germline CDR1 and CDR2: SGHRS and YFSETQ. DNA of the CDR3: TGCGCCAGCAGCATCAGGGGGACTTTGGCAGATACGCAGTATTTT. Amino acids: CASSIRGTLADTQYF. Combining the CDR3 with reference TRBV5-1 and TRBJ2-3 gives the whole variable domain KAGVTQTPRYLIKTRGQQVTLSCSPISGHRSVSWYQQTPGQGLQFLFEYFSETQRNKGNFPGRFSGRQFSNSRSEMNVSTLELGDSALYLCASSIRGTLADTQYFGPGTRLTVL.

The chain recombines TRBV9 with TRBJ2-5, with a tentative D call TRBD2 (6 bases). Trimming shortened V by 0 bases and J by 4 bases, and 13 bases separated the two germline ends. The length of the CDR3 is 15 residues. CDR1 and CDR2 (germline): SGDLS, YYNGEE. CDR3 bases: TGTGCCAGCAGCGTAGGATGGGCGCGGGGAGAGACCCAGTACTTC. It specifies CASSVGWARGETQYF. Based on the CDR3 plus reference TRBV9 and TRBJ2-5, the full variable domain is DSGVTQTPKHLITATGQRVTLRCSPRSGDLSVYWYQQSLDQGLQFLIQYYNGEERAKGNILERFSAQQFPDLHSELNLSSLELGDSALYFCASSVGWARGETQYFGPGTRLLVL.

The V and J genes are TRBV27 and TRBJ2-1; TRBD1 matches at 11 bases. Germline CDR1 is MNHEY and CDR2 is SMNVEV (reference sequence). CDR3 length equals 19 residues. V lost 2 bases to trimming and J lost 1 base; unmatched junction nucleotides: 10. As DNA, the CDR3 is TGTGCCAGCAGTTTAAATTCGGACAGGGGGCCCCATTCCTACAATGAGCAGTTCTTC. It encodes CASSLNSDRGPHSYNEQFF.

The CDR3 sequence is CASSLGNTRSAGAYNEQFF. CDR3 nucleotides: TGTGCCAGCAGCTTAGGTAACACTAGATCGGCGGGAGCCTACAATGAGCAGTTCTTC. This rearrangement joins TRBV13 to TRBJ2-1, with 7 bases matching TRBD2. Per germline, CDR1 PRHDT and CDR2 FYEKMQ (reference sequence). Trimming removed 0 bases from V and 2 bases from J; junction bases left unmatched: 13. This CDR3 spans 19 amino acids. The whole variable domain, remainder taken from reference TRBV13 and TRBJ2-1, is AAGVIQSPRHLIKEKRETATLKCYPIPRHDTVYWYQQGPGQDPQFLISFYEKMQSDKGSIPDRFSAQQFSDYHSELNMSSLELGDSALYFCASSLGNTRSAGAYNEQFFGPGTRLTVL.

The rearrangement joins TRBV11-3 to TRBJ2-5; 9 positions agree with TRBD2. This CDR3 is built from 13 residues. Germline lookup yields CDR1 SGHNT and CDR2 YENEEA. V lost 5 bases to trimming and J lost 5 bases; unmatched junction nucleotides: 3. The CDR3 nucleotides are TGTGCCAGCAGCCGCAGCGGGGGGGAGACCCAGTACTTC. Translation gives CASSRSGGETQYF.

V and J are TRBV10-3 and TRBJ2-5; 7 bases map to TRBD1. The J call could be wrong; TRBJ2-7 is a better fit for the DNA end. The CDR3 length is 14 residues. Germline assignment: CDR1 ENHRY and CDR2 SYGVKD. CDR3 sequence (DNA): TGTGCCATCAGTGATAGGGACAGTCGCTACGAGCAGTACTTC. Its translation is CAISDRDSRYEQYF.

The chain links TRBV5-1 to TRBJ2-7; 9 bases are a match to TRBD2. CDR1 and CDR2 from the germline V gene are SGHRS and YFSETQ. After removal of 1 base from V and 1 base from J, the junction contained 3 bases not matched to a gene. This CDR3 contains 15 residues. This CDR3 reads CASSLMTSGSYEQYF. In DNA, the CDR3 is TGCGCCAGCAGCTTGATGACTAGCGGATCCTACGAGCAGTACTTC.

The chain is built from TRBV28 and TRBJ2-3; 8 bases fit TRBD1. V was clipped by 6 bases and J by 2 bases; unmatched bases: 7. CDR3 length equals 15 residues. Germline CDR1 reads MDHEN; CDR2 reads SYDVKM. The DNA of the CDR3 is TGTGCCAGCAGGCCGGGACAGGTAAACACAGATACGCAGTATTTT. Amino acids: CASRPGQVNTDTQYF.

This sequence joins TRBV6-6 and TRBJ2-3; 9 nucleotides agree with TRBD2. The CDR3 spans 13 residues. Germline CDR1 reads MNHNY; CDR2 reads SVGAGI (reference sequence). Trimming took 6 bases from V and 5 from J; bases not matched to a gene: 3. The CDR3 reads CASRSTSGDTQYF. DNA for the CDR3: TGTGCCAGCAGGTCGACTAGCGGAGATACGCAGTATTTT.

V gene TRBV5-1 combines with J gene TRBJ2-1; a possible D gene is TRBD1 (6 bases). V lost 0 bases and J lost 5, with 15 bases in between. The CDR3 contains 16 residues. Germline CDR1 SGHRS, CDR2 YFSETQ. The CDR3 DNA is TGCGCCAGCAGCTTGGGGGACGGACAGATCAACAATGAGCAGTTCTTC. Its translation is CASSLGDGQINNEQFF.

This chain connects TRBV7-3 to TRBJ2-3, with 7 nucleotides matching TRBD2. V lost 6 bases, J lost 0 bases, and 18 bases stayed unmatched. CDR1 SGHTA and CDR2 FQGTGA come from the germline V gene. The CDR3 is made up of 19 amino acids. DNA of the CDR3: TGTGCCAGCAGGTCCCGCGGGCGTGGCAGTAGCGGGAGCACAGATACGCAGTATTTT. Its translation: CASRSRGRGSSGSTDTQYF.

The chain employs TRBV7-3 and TRBJ1-1, with D possibly TRBD1 on 5 matching bases. This CDR3 has 14 amino acids. Trimming removed 0 bases at V and 4 bases at J, with 9 bases between. CDR1 is SGHTA and CDR2 is FQGTGA in the germline V gene. The DNA of the CDR3 is TGTGCCAGCAGCTTAACGGGGGGTGCCACTGAAGCTTTCTTT. This encodes CASSLTGGATEAFF.

The DNA for the CDR3 is TGTGCCAGCAGTCGGGACAGGGGTACAGATACGCAGTATTTT. Its protein product is CASSRDRGTDTQYF. This chain uses TRBV5-4 with TRBJ2-3; 10 bases line up with TRBD1. This CDR3 is 14 amino acids long. Germline V gene lookup returns CDR1 SGHNT and CDR2 YYREEE (reference sequence). V shed 5 bases, J shed 3 bases, and the junction held 3 bases outside the gene matches.

In DNA form, the CDR3 reads TGCAGCGTCGTTCCCCAAGAGACCCAGTACTTC. Its protein product is CSVVPQETQYF. This sequence joins TRBV29-1 and TRBJ2-5; D gene uncertain. Trimming took 6 bases from V and 1 from J, leaving 6 bases between them. Per germline, CDR1 SQVTM and CDR2 ANQGSEA. The CDR3 has 11 amino acids.

The V call is TRBV19, the J call TRBJ2-3; D is undetermined. Trimming shortened V by 5 bases and J by 0 bases, and 6 bases separated the two germline ends. Germline V gene lookup returns CDR1 LNHDA and CDR2 SQIVND (reference sequence). The CDR3 consists of 13 residues. In nucleotides, the CDR3 is TGTGCCAGTAGTCCTCCTAGCACAGATACGCAGTATTTT. Amino acid sequence: CASSPPSTDTQYF.

This clone has only a few counts. The chain recombines TRBV28 with TRBJ2-2; 10 bases align to TRBD1. The CDR3 loop spans 15 amino acids. The junction had 6 bases not matched to a gene; V was cut back by 5 bases and J by 6 bases. Looked up from germline, CDR1 is MDHEN and CDR2 is SYDVKM. The CDR3 DNA is TGTGCCAGCAGTCGACAGGGGGCGCCTCCCGGGGAGCTGTTTTTT. Translation gives CASSRQGAPPGELFF.

The J gene is TRBJ2-7, the V gene TRBV25-1; TRBD2 agrees at 7 bases. Germline CDR1 and CDR2: MGHDK and SYGVNS. With 0 bases clipped from V and 2 bases from J, the junction kept 1 base outside the gene matches. The CDR3 is 14 residues long. CDR3 nucleotide sequence: TGTGCCAGCAGTGAATATACTAGCGCCTACGAGCAGTACTTC. This gives the protein CASSEYTSAYEQYF.

The V call is TRBV2, the J call TRBJ1-2; tentatively, D is TRBD1 (5 bases). The V end lost 0 bases, the J end lost 4 bases, and 15 bases lay between the germline ends. The CDR3 sequence is 16 residues long. Germline values: CDR1 SNHLY, CDR2 FYNNEI. Written as DNA, the CDR3 is TGTGCCAGCAGTGAAGCGCTTCAGGGTTTGGGCTATGGCTACACCTTC. Protein sequence: CASSEALQGLGYGYTF.

The rearrangement links TRBV6-5 to TRBJ1-2; D perhaps matches TRBD1 (5 bases). Between the trimmed V and J ends, which lost 6 bases and 3 bases, there was a span of 14 bases. CDR3 size: 14 residues. Germline CDR1 is MNHEY and CDR2 is SVGAGI. The CDR3 sequence is CASRISGEHYGYTF. The DNA for the CDR3 is TGTGCCAGCAGAATCTCGGGGGAACACTATGGCTACACCTTC.

V and J are TRBV29-1 and TRBJ1-5, with TRBD1 matching over 7 bases. V lost 5 bases, J lost 4 bases, and 2 bases stayed unmatched. The length of the CDR3 is 12 residues. Germline CDR1 is SQVTM and CDR2 is ANQGSEA. The DNA for the CDR3 is TGCAGCGTTCGACAGGGTAATCAGCCCCAGCATTTT. Protein sequence: CSVRQGNQPQHF.

The chain combines TRBV14 with TRBJ1-2; D is undetermined. V was pared by 2 bases and J by 5 bases, with 9 bases between. The CDR3 length is 13 residues. Germline V gene lookup returns CDR1 SGHDN and CDR2 FVKESK. In DNA form, the CDR3 reads TGTGCCAGCAGCCAATATCCAGGATATGGCTACACCTTC. This sequence encodes CASSQYPGYGYTF. The whole variable domain, filled in from reference TRBV14 and TRBJ1-2, reads EAGVTQFPSHSVIEKGQTVTLRCDPISGHDNLYWYRRVMGKEIKFLLHFVKESKQDESGMPNNRFLAERTGGTYSTLKVQPAELEDSGVYFCASSQYPGYGYTFGSGTRLTVV.

The V gene is TRBV20-1, the J gene TRBJ1-2, with D unclear. The CDR3 is made up of 9 amino acids. Germline-derived CDR1 and CDR2 are DFQATT and SNEGSKA (reference sequence). The ends were cut back, 6 bases at V and 12 bases at J, with 11 bases in the middle. The CDR3 DNA reads TGCAGTGCGATCGACGGGAACACCTTC. This gives the protein CSAIDGNTF.

The rearrangement links TRBV9 to TRBJ2-2; D is undetermined. This CDR3 spans 14 amino acids. Germline V lookup: CDR1 SGDLS, CDR2 YYNGEE. Trimming left V 0 bases short and J 3 bases short, with 6 bases between. CDR3 bases: TGTGCCAGCAGCGTAGGGGCAGACACCGGGGAGCTGTTTTTT. This gives the protein CASSVGADTGELFF.